The TCR beta chain described here comes from a study of Graves' ophthalmopathy and Graves' hyperthyroidism. With respect to this clonotype: Its target is unknown. At one of its ends the junction is not consistent with the germline gene, which may arise from a read error.

This CDR3 has 10 amino acids. Germline V gene data show CDR1 as WSHSY and CDR2 as SAAADI. The authors amplified TCR beta CDR3 regions, and they did so from RNA transcripts for repertoire sequencing. After a first-round RT-PCR with HTBI primers, a second-round multiplex PCR was run. TCRdb analysed the multiplex PCR reads with MiXCR anew, one entry per CDR3 protein. This sample has over a million distinct CDR3 sequences; about 40% occur once, and the top ten carry roughly 11%. Notes on the study in general: Most expanded clonotypes from thyroid (those above 0.001 frequency) were also found in blood. Ophthalmopathy versus stable hyperthyroidism: 13-signature model gave 85% to 90% sensitivity, roughly 81% specificity.

The chain combines TRBV10-2 with TRBJ1-1; 8 bases align to TRBD1. The receptor was derived from an adult man with Graves' hyperthyroidism. Sequencing was performed on peripheral blood or thyroid tissue (not recorded which). The CDR3 here is CASQLGQGDF. The CDR3 nucleotides are TGCGCCAGTCAACTAGGACAGGGTGACTTT.